This T cell receptor beta chain was captured in a study of read filtering for tumor transcriptome and immune sequencing. Background on the study: Revised staging placed eight or nine patients in R-ISS I, about 16 in II, more than 5 in III. Transcriptome libraries were built from DNase-treated RNA. TCR-mapped reads were about 4 to 11 million with IR-seq versus about 85 to 1,300 with RNA-seq. Whole-study results and caveats: RNA-seq captured clonotypes less deeply and reliably than IR-seq.

Germline lookup yields CDR1 DFQATT and CDR2 SNEGSKA (reference sequence). Trimming cost V 5 bases and J 10 bases; bases outside gene matches: 12. This CDR3 is 15 amino acids long. For this clonotype: Its antigen is currently unknown. This may be a read error, as it is one base from a much larger clone.

Molecular barcoded adaptors covering alpha/delta and beta/gamma chains were used on approximately 400 ng RNA. From the reads, TCRdb called clonotypes with MiXCR, one entry per CDR3 protein. Here the sample spans about 86,000 distinct CDR3 sequences, approximately 13% being singletons. Material: a population of CD138-negative cells sorted from bone marrow. The clonotype comes from a donor at least 40 years old with multiple myeloma. The genes are TRBV20-1 and TRBJ1-5; 12 positions match TRBD1. CDR3 in amino acids: CSAPGTGGANRPQHF. Here the CDR3 DNA reads TGCAGTGCTCCCGGGACAGGGGGCGCCAATCGACCCCAGCATTTT.